This T cell receptor beta chain was sequenced for a study of Ad26.COV2.S vaccination and SARS-CoV-2 variants. As for the study in general: In the study, Ad26.COV2.S was injected intramuscularly once, or twice 56 days apart.

The data were produced by immunoSEQ multiplex PCR, yet TCRdb's version contains in-frame clones alone and is incomplete. The profile shows about 350,000 clones, 70% to 90% of them singletons. Of note for this clone: Its antigen is undetermined.

The treatment here: roughly 19 received Ad26.COV2.S at low or high dose, single or two shots; about 5 received placebo; per-sample allocation not given. Day 63 after the first injection of vaccine or placebo was the sampling time. The study used a vaccine consisting of an Ad26 vector that expressed Wuhan-strain SARS-CoV-2 spike. With 0 bases removed from V and 7 bases from J, the gap between germline ends came to 16 bases. CDR1 and CDR2 (germline): LNHDA, SQIVND (reference sequence). The length of the CDR3 is 16 residues. Study-wide results and limits: Measurements of TCR breadth and depth may have given underestimates of the total T cell responses. Substantial breadth in spike-specific CD8+ and CD4+ T cell responses was reportedly seen after vaccination.

Sample: peripheral blood, taken in a trial of Ad26.COV2.S vaccine versus placebo. The chain combines TRBV19 with TRBJ2-1; tentatively, D is TRBD2 (5 bases). The clonotype originates from a person aged 18-65 years who received the Ad26.COV2.S COVID-19 vaccine or a placebo. In DNA, the CDR3 is TGTGCCAGTAGTATAGATGGCGGGTCCCCCGGGAATGAGCAGTTCTTC. Its translation: CASSIDGGSPGNEQFF.